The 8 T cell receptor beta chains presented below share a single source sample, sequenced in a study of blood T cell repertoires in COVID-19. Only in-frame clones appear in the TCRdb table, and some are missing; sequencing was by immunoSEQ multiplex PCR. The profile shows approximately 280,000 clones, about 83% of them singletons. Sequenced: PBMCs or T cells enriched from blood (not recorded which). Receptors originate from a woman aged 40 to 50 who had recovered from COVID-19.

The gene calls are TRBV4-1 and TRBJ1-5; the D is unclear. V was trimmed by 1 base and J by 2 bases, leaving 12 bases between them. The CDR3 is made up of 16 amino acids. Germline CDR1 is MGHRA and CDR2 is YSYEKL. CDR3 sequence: CASSQGRQVGNQPQHF. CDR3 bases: TGCGCCAGCAGCCAAGGTCGGCAGGTGGGCAATCAGCCCCAGCATTTT.

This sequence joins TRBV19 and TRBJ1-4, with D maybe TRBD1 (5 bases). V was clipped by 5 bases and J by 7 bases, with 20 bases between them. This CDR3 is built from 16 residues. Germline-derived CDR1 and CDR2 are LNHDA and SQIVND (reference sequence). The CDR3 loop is CASSGSTGVNSEKLFF. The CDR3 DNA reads TGTGCCAGTAGTGGATCGACGGGGGTAAATTCTGAAAAACTGTTTTTT. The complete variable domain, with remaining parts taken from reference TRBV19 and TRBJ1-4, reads DGGITQSPKYLFRKEGQNVTLSCEQNLNHDAMYWYRQDPGQGLRLIYYSQIVNDFQKGDIAEGYSVSREKKESFPLTVTSAQKNPTAFYLCASSGSTGVNSEKLFFGSGTQLSVL.

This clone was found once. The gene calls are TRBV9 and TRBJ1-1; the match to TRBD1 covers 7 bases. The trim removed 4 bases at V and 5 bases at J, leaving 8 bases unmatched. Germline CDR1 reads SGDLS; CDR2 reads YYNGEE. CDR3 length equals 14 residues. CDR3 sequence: CASSPQGKWTEAFF. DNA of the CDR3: TGTGCCAGCAGCCCACAGGGGAAATGGACTGAAGCTTTCTTT.

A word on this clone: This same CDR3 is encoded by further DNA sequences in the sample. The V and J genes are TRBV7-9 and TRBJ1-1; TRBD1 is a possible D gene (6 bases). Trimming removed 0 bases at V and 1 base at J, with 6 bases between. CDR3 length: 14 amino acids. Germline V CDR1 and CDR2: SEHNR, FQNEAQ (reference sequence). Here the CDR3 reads CASSLAGANTEAFF. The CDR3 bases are TGTGCCAGCAGCTTAGCGGGGGCGAACACTGAAGCTTTCTTT.

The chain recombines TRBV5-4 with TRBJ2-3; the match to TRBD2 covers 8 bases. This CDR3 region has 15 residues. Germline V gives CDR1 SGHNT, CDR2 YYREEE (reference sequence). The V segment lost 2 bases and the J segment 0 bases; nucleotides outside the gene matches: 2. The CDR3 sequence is CASSFPGGSTDTQYF. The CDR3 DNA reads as TGTGCCAGCAGCTTTCCGGGAGGGAGCACAGATACGCAGTATTTT. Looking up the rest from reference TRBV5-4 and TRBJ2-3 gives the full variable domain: ETGVTQSPTHLIKTRGQQVTLRCSSQSGHNTVSWYQQALGQGPQFIFQYYREEENGRGNFPPRFSGLQFPNYSSELNVNALELDDSALYLCASSFPGGSTDTQYFGPGTRLTVL.

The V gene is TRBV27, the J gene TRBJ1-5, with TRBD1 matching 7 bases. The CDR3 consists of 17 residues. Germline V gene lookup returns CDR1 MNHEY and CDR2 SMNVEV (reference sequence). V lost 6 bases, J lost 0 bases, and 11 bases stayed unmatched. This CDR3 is CASSSDPQGYSNQPQHF. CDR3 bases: TGTGCCAGCAGCTCGGACCCACAGGGGTATAGCAATCAGCCCCAGCATTTT.

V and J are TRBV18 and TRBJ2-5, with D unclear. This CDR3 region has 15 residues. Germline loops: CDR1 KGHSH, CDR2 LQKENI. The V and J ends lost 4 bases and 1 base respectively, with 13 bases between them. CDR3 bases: TGTGCCAGCTCACTGGGTCGGCGGTCCCAAGAGACCCAGTACTTC. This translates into CASSLGRRSQETQYF.

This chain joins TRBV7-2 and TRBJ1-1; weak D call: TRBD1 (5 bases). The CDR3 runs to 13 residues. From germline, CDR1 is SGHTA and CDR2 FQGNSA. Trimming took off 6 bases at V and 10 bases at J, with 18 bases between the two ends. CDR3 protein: CASSQGVGLSAFF. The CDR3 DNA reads TGTGCCAGCAGTCAAGGGGTTGGGCTATCAGCTTTCTTT.